The T cell receptor (beta chain) under discussion was sequenced for a study of blood T cell repertoires in COVID-19. Study context: In each case, the material was cDNA or gDNA derived from T cells, B-cell-depleted T cells, or PBMCs.

As handled by the study authors: For nucleated cells, counts were estimated from reference gene primer amplification. Assay: immunoSEQ multiplex PCR; the TCRdb copy retains only in-frame clones and omits some. V, J and clone size are those of that table, while D and trimming were read from the DNA. The sample yields nearly 55,000 clones, 65% to 80% seen once. Sequencing input: peripheral blood. The TCR originated in a human donor with active or convalescent COVID-19. The donor label of this sample is uncertain.

CDR3 in DNA: TGCGCCAGCAGCTTCCTGTATTCGGGAGGTGGGTCCTACGAGCAGTACTTC. This gives the protein CASSFLYSGGGSYEQYF. The chain employs TRBV5-1 and TRBJ2-7; 7 bases fit TRBD2. CDR3 length: 17 amino acids. Germline trimming cut 2 bases from V and 1 base from J; bases unmatched to any gene: 12. CDR1 is SGHRS, CDR2 YFSETQ, per germline.